This TCR beta chain was captured in a study of T cell responses to AZD1222 COVID-19 vaccine. Germline V gene lookup returns CDR1 MNHNS and CDR2 SASEGT. V shed 2 bases and J shed 5 bases, with 10 bases lying between them. This CDR3 spans 14 amino acids. Clones were read by immunoSEQ multiplex PCR, and TCRdb kept only the in-frame ones, dropping some. This sample has tens of thousands of clones; about 91% occur once, and the top ten carry 2% to 3%. The chain links TRBV6-1 to TRBJ2-1; D is perhaps TRBD2 (5 bases). This specimen consisted of peripheral blood, obtained 28 days after the second AZD1222 dose. This TCR came from an adult who received the AZD1222 COVID-19 vaccine. CDR3 DNA sequence: TGTGCCAGCAGTGAATCTGGGAGACACAATGAGCAGTTCTTC. Amino acids: CASSESGRHNEQFF.